This is a list of T cell receptor beta chains from one sample in a study of blood T cell repertoires in COVID-19. TCRdb's copy holds only in-frame clones and misses some; the assay was immunoSEQ multiplex PCR. The sample includes about 210,000 clones, 75% to 85% of them seen just once. The specimen sequenced was PBMCs or T cells enriched from blood (not recorded which). The receptors originated from a man aged 35-49 years who had recovered from COVID-19. The CDR3 runs from the conserved cysteine through the conserved F or W. A D gene is named only where the DNA matches it firmly. Clone size is not always given. Where it is, it says once, few, many or a class for expanded clones.

j_call: TRBJ1-1
clone_size: -
v_call: TRBV6-5
d_call: -
cdr3_nt: TGTGCCAGCAGTTACTCGACTGGGAACACTGAAGCTTTCTTT
cdr3_aa: CASSYSTGNTEAFF

j_call: TRBJ2-1
clone_size: -
v_call: TRBV7-9
d_call: TRBD1
cdr3_nt: TGTGCCAGCAAAAGACAGGGCCCTTGGAAGTTCTTC
cdr3_aa: CASKRQGPWKFF

j_call: TRBJ1-5
clone_size: -
v_call: TRBV9
d_call: TRBD1
cdr3_nt: TGTGCCAGCAGCCCAGGGGGGACAGGGAACCAGCCCCAGCATTTT
cdr3_aa: CASSPGGTGNQPQHF

j_call: TRBJ2-5
clone_size: once
v_call: TRBV5-4
d_call: TRBD1
cdr3_nt: TGTGCCAGCAGCCAAGGGGGCGGAATTGAAGAGACCCAGTACTTC
cdr3_aa: CASSQGGGIEETQYF

j_call: TRBJ2-5
clone_size: -
v_call: TRBV9
d_call: TRBD2
cdr3_nt: TGTGCCAGCAGCATAGCCGGGACTAGCGGACAAGAGACCCAGTACTTC
cdr3_aa: CASSIAGTSGQETQYF

j_call: TRBJ2-1
clone_size: -
v_call: TRBV19
d_call: TRBD2
cdr3_nt: TGTGCCAGTAGCTCCCCCGGGACTAGCGGGAGGGCCAATGAGCAGTTCTTC
cdr3_aa: CASSSPGTSGRANEQFF

j_call: TRBJ2-7
clone_size: few
v_call: TRBV19
d_call: -
cdr3_nt: TGTGCCAGTAGTAGCGGGCTTAACTACGAGCAGTACTTC
cdr3_aa: CASSSGLNYEQYF

j_call: TRBJ1-1
clone_size: -
v_call: TRBV9
d_call: -
cdr3_nt: TGTGCCAGCAGCTTACACACAGTGAACACTGAAGCTTTCTTT
cdr3_aa: CASSLHTVNTEAFF

j_call: TRBJ2-1
clone_size: -
v_call: TRBV11-1
d_call: -
cdr3_nt: TGTGCCAGCAGAGACTCGACAGGTGTCAATGAGCAGTTCTTC
cdr3_aa: CASRDSTGVNEQFF

j_call: TRBJ2-5
clone_size: few
v_call: TRBV13
d_call: TRBD2
cdr3_nt: TGTGCCAGCAGCTTACGTCTCGTGGGACTAGCGGGGGGCCAAGAGACCCAGTACTTC
cdr3_aa: CASSLRLVGLAGGQETQYF

j_call: TRBJ1-4
clone_size: once
v_call: TRBV2
d_call: TRBD1
cdr3_nt: TGTGCCAGCAGGATACAGGGGGCGATTGCAACTAATGAAAAACTGTTTTTT
cdr3_aa: CASRIQGAIATNEKLFF

j_call: TRBJ1-2
clone_size: -
v_call: TRBV7-9
d_call: TRBD1
cdr3_nt: TGTGCCAGCAGCTTTGGGACAGGTTTCTATGGCTACACCTTC
cdr3_aa: CASSFGTGFYGYTF

j_call: TRBJ1-2
clone_size: -
v_call: TRBV4-1
d_call: -
cdr3_nt: TGCGCCAGCAGCCAAAGTGGTGGACAGATTCACGGCTACACCTTC
cdr3_aa: CASSQSGGQIHGYTF

j_call: TRBJ1-1
clone_size: few
v_call: TRBV24-1
d_call: TRBD1
cdr3_nt: TGTGCCACCAGTGACCCGCGACAGGGGGAGGGTGACACTGAAGCTTTCTTT
cdr3_aa: CATSDPRQGEGDTEAFF

j_call: TRBJ1-1
clone_size: few
v_call: TRBV5-1
d_call: -
cdr3_nt: TGCGCCAGCAGCTTGGCCACAGGGACCCCTGAAGCTTTCTTT
cdr3_aa: CASSLATGTPEAFF

j_call: TRBJ1-1
clone_size: -
v_call: TRBV5-1
d_call: -
cdr3_nt: TGCGCCAGCAGCTTGAATCGGGGCGGGGTAATAAACACTGAAGCTTTCTTT
cdr3_aa: CASSLNRGGVINTEAFF

j_call: TRBJ1-6
clone_size: -
v_call: TRBV14
d_call: -
cdr3_nt: TGTGCCAGCAGCCAAGATCTGGGCAGTTATTCACCCCTCCACTTT
cdr3_aa: CASSQDLGSYSPLHF

j_call: TRBJ1-3
clone_size: -
v_call: TRBV9
d_call: TRBD1
cdr3_nt: TGTGCCAGCAGCCCCCCCGGGACAGTGGGAAACACCATATATTTT
cdr3_aa: CASSPPGTVGNTIYF

j_call: TRBJ2-2
clone_size: -
v_call: TRBV7-3
d_call: TRBD1
cdr3_nt: TGTGCCAGCAGCCGTGCAGGGGGCACCGGGGAGCTGTTTTTT
cdr3_aa: CASSRAGGTGELFF

j_call: TRBJ2-1
clone_size: -
v_call: TRBV9
d_call: TRBD2
cdr3_nt: TGTGCCAGCAGCGTAGCTTCGGGACTAGTATATGAGCAGTTCTTC
cdr3_aa: CASSVASGLVYEQFF

j_call: TRBJ2-5
clone_size: -
v_call: TRBV21-1
d_call: -
cdr3_nt: TGTGCCAGCAGCAAAGCGCTTTTAGGGGGCCGGGAGACCCAGTACTTC
cdr3_aa: CASSKALLGGRETQYF

j_call: TRBJ2-7
clone_size: once
v_call: TRBV10-3
d_call: TRBD1
cdr3_nt: TGTGCCACCACGGACAGGGCCTACGAGCAGTACTTC
cdr3_aa: CATTDRAYEQYF

j_call: TRBJ1-2
clone_size: -
v_call: TRBV27
d_call: -
cdr3_nt: TGTGCCAGCAGTGTTTTCCCTGCTAACTATGGCTACACCTTC
cdr3_aa: CASSVFPANYGYTF

j_call: TRBJ2-3
clone_size: -
v_call: TRBV18
d_call: -
cdr3_nt: TGTGCCAGCTCACCAAAGCTAATACTAGAATCAGATACGCAGTATTTT
cdr3_aa: CASSPKLILESDTQYF

j_call: TRBJ1-5
clone_size: -
v_call: TRBV23-1
d_call: -
cdr3_nt: TGCGCCAGCAGCCCCTGTGGAACACAGGATTTTAGCAATCAGCCCCAGCATTTT
cdr3_aa: CASSPCGTQDFSNQPQHF

j_call: TRBJ1-1
clone_size: -
v_call: TRBV15
d_call: -
cdr3_nt: TGTGCCACCAGTAGAACCGGAGGCTCCGCTTTCTTT
cdr3_aa: CATSRTGGSAFF

j_call: TRBJ2-5
clone_size: -
v_call: TRBV3-1/TRBV3-2
d_call: TRBD2
cdr3_nt: TGTGCCAGCAGCCAAGCTAGCGGGAGGGCCTTTGCAGAGACCCAGTACTTC
cdr3_aa: CASSQASGRAFAETQYF

j_call: TRBJ2-1
clone_size: -
v_call: TRBV5-6
d_call: TRBD1
cdr3_nt: TGTGCCAGCAGCTACGACCCGGGACAGGTTTACAATGAGCAGTTCTTC
cdr3_aa: CASSYDPGQVYNEQFF

j_call: TRBJ2-1
clone_size: -
v_call: TRBV6-6
d_call: -
cdr3_nt: TGTGCCAGCGGGATAGCGAATGAGCAGTTCTTC
cdr3_aa: CASGIANEQFF

j_call: TRBJ2-1
clone_size: few
v_call: TRBV7-9
d_call: TRBD1
cdr3_nt: TGTGCCAGCAGCCGGGACAGTGAAATTTTCAATGAGCAGTTCTTC
cdr3_aa: CASSRDSEIFNEQFF

j_call: TRBJ2-7
clone_size: -
v_call: TRBV7-9
d_call: TRBD1
cdr3_nt: TGTGCCAGCAGCTTAAAAGCGGACAGGAACGAGCAGTACTTC
cdr3_aa: CASSLKADRNEQYF

j_call: TRBJ2-5
clone_size: once
v_call: TRBV7-6
d_call: TRBD1
cdr3_nt: TGTGCCAGCAGCCAAAAATGGCAGGGGGAAGAGACCCAGTACTTC
cdr3_aa: CASSQKWQGEETQYF

j_call: TRBJ1-1
clone_size: -
v_call: TRBV27
d_call: TRBD1
cdr3_nt: TGTGCCAGCAGCCTAATACAGGGGCGCACTGAAGCTTTCTTT
cdr3_aa: CASSLIQGRTEAFF

j_call: TRBJ1-3
clone_size: -
v_call: TRBV14
d_call: -
cdr3_nt: TGTGCCAGCAGCCAAGACATGGGCAGTGGAAACACCATATATTTT
cdr3_aa: CASSQDMGSGNTIYF

j_call: TRBJ1-1
clone_size: many
v_call: TRBV7-6
d_call: -
cdr3_nt: TGTGCCAGCAGCTTAAAGGGGTACACTGAAGCTTTCTTT
cdr3_aa: CASSLKGYTEAFF

j_call: TRBJ1-2
clone_size: -
v_call: TRBV11-2
d_call: -
cdr3_nt: TGTGCCAGCAGCTTAGTCTTTGGCAGGGGTATCCTCGGTTACACCTTC
cdr3_aa: CASSLVFGRGILGYTF

j_call: TRBJ2-7
clone_size: -
v_call: TRBV2
d_call: TRBD1
cdr3_nt: TGTGCCAGTTCGGGACAGGGGATCCACGAGCAGTACTTC
cdr3_aa: CASSGQGIHEQYF

j_call: TRBJ1-2
clone_size: once
v_call: TRBV2
d_call: TRBD1
cdr3_nt: TGTGCCAGCAGTCGACAGTTACAGGGGGCTGGTGGCTACACCTTC
cdr3_aa: CASSRQLQGAGGYTF

j_call: TRBJ1-6
clone_size: -
v_call: TRBV4-2
d_call: -
cdr3_nt: TGTGCCAGCAGCCAAGAAGGCCAGGGTAATTCACCCCTCCACTTT
cdr3_aa: CASSQEGQGNSPLHF

j_call: TRBJ1-5
clone_size: -
v_call: TRBV18
d_call: -
cdr3_nt: TGTGCCAGCTCACCAGGGCAATACGGAACTGCCCAGCATTTT
cdr3_aa: CASSPGQYGTAQHF

j_call: TRBJ1-2
clone_size: -
v_call: TRBV19
d_call: -
cdr3_nt: TGTGCCAGTACCCCAGGACTAGGCTACACCTTC
cdr3_aa: CASTPGLGYTF

j_call: TRBJ2-5
clone_size: -
v_call: TRBV19
d_call: -
cdr3_nt: TGTGCCAGTGCCCAACTCCGAGGGGGGACCCAGTACTTC
cdr3_aa: CASAQLRGGTQYF

j_call: TRBJ2-1
clone_size: -
v_call: TRBV14
d_call: TRBD2
cdr3_nt: TGTGCCAGCAGCGTGCTAGCGGGAGTACGTGAGCAGTTCTTC
cdr3_aa: CASSVLAGVREQFF

j_call: TRBJ2-2
clone_size: -
v_call: TRBV9
d_call: -
cdr3_nt: TGTGCCAGCAGCGTAGCCCTATATTCGGGGTCCGGGGAGCTGTTTTTT
cdr3_aa: CASSVALYSGSGELFF

j_call: TRBJ2-7
clone_size: -
v_call: TRBV10-2
d_call: TRBD2
cdr3_nt: TGCGCCAGCAGTGGGCTAGCGGGAGGCCTGCCGACTGGGTCCGAGCAGTACTTC
cdr3_aa: CASSGLAGGLPTGSEQYF

j_call: TRBJ2-7
clone_size: few
v_call: TRBV9
d_call: -
cdr3_nt: TGTGCCAGCAGCGTAGACGGGGGCTCCTACGAGCAGTACTTC
cdr3_aa: CASSVDGGSYEQYF

j_call: TRBJ2-1
clone_size: -
v_call: TRBV5-1
d_call: -
cdr3_nt: TGCGCCAGCAGAAAGGACACCGCACCTTCCAATGAGCAGTTCTTC
cdr3_aa: CASRKDTAPSNEQFF

j_call: TRBJ1-3
clone_size: -
v_call: TRBV6-5
d_call: -
cdr3_nt: TGTGCCAGCATTAGCGGGGGAACTGGAAACACCATATATTTT
cdr3_aa: CASISGGTGNTIYF

j_call: TRBJ2-2
clone_size: -
v_call: TRBV7-2
d_call: TRBD1
cdr3_nt: TGTGCCAGCGCGGGACAGGGATACACCGGGGAGCTGTTTTTT
cdr3_aa: CASAGQGYTGELFF

j_call: TRBJ1-1
clone_size: once
v_call: TRBV5-1
d_call: TRBD1
cdr3_nt: TGCGCCAGCAGACCTGGACAGGGGGCAGAGAACACTGAAGCTTTCTTT
cdr3_aa: CASRPGQGAENTEAFF

j_call: TRBJ2-5
clone_size: -
v_call: TRBV19
d_call: -
cdr3_nt: TGTGCCAGTAGTATATGGACGGGGGATCAAGAGACCCAGTACTTC
cdr3_aa: CASSIWTGDQETQYF

j_call: TRBJ2-7
clone_size: -
v_call: TRBV5-1
d_call: TRBD2
cdr3_nt: TGCGCCAGCAGCGCCAGCGGGGCCACCTACGAGCAGTACTTC
cdr3_aa: CASSASGATYEQYF

j_call: TRBJ2-3
clone_size: -
v_call: TRBV6-6
d_call: TRBD2
cdr3_nt: TGTGCCAGCAGTCCCCGGGCGGGGGGAAATCCTAGCACAGATACGCAGTATTTT
cdr3_aa: CASSPRAGGNPSTDTQYF

j_call: TRBJ2-3
clone_size: -
v_call: TRBV5-1
d_call: TRBD2
cdr3_nt: TGCGCCAGCACCACCCAAAGCGGGGGTAGCACAGATACGCAGTATTTT
cdr3_aa: CASTTQSGGSTDTQYF

j_call: TRBJ2-7
clone_size: -
v_call: TRBV7-6
d_call: TRBD2
cdr3_nt: TGTGCCAGCAGCTTACGACTAGCGGGTCGGATAACCTACGAGCAGTACTTC
cdr3_aa: CASSLRLAGRITYEQYF

j_call: TRBJ1-5
clone_size: once
v_call: TRBV2
d_call: TRBD1
cdr3_nt: TGTGCCAGCAGTGAAGGGGGACAGGGGGCTTGGCCCCAGCATTTT
cdr3_aa: CASSEGGQGAWPQHF

j_call: TRBJ1-6
clone_size: -
v_call: TRBV30
d_call: TRBD1
cdr3_nt: TGTGCCTGGAGTGTACTCCACAGGGGGTTCGAGGTCCTCCACTTT
cdr3_aa: CAWSVLHRGFEVLHF

j_call: TRBJ2-3
clone_size: -
v_call: TRBV18
d_call: TRBD2
cdr3_nt: TGTGCCAGCTCACCGGGTCTAGCGGGGGCAGATACGCAGTATTTT
cdr3_aa: CASSPGLAGADTQYF

j_call: TRBJ2-2
clone_size: -
v_call: TRBV9
d_call: TRBD2
cdr3_nt: TGTGCCAGCAGCGTCGGGACTAGGGGAACCGGGGAGCTGTTTTTT
cdr3_aa: CASSVGTRGTGELFF

j_call: TRBJ1-2
clone_size: -
v_call: TRBV5-1
d_call: TRBD1
cdr3_nt: TGCGCCAGCAGCTTAAACAGGGGAACGCTAAGGAACTATGGCTACACCTTC
cdr3_aa: CASSLNRGTLRNYGYTF